What follows are 27 T cell receptor beta chains derived from one specimen sequenced in a study of cytotoxic CD8 clonotypes in ibrutinib-treated CLL. Profiled with immunoSEQ multiplex PCR; TCRdb holds only in-frame clones, not every one. The sample contains 330,000 or so clones, 67% of which appear only once. Sample: PBMCs, taken after 36 months of ibrutinib treatment. These receptor sequences come from a human donor with chronic lymphocytic leukemia.

This rearrangement joins TRBV9 to TRBJ2-2; possible D gene TRBD2, 5 bases. The CDR3 contains 14 residues. V lost 3 bases, J lost 6 bases, and 12 bases lay in between. Germline V gene sequence: CDR1 SGDLS, CDR2 YYNGEE. The CDR3: CASSGSGWPGELFF. The CDR3 region has the DNA TGTGCCAGCAGCGGCTCGGGATGGCCCGGGGAGCTGTTTTTT.

This clone was found once. The rearrangement uses TRBV11-2 and TRBJ1-1; TRBD1 matches at 8 bases. Germline values: CDR1 SGHAT, CDR2 FQNNGV. V gave up 2 bases and J gave up 4 bases; unmatched junction bases: 3. The CDR3 sequence is 14 residues long. CDR3 protein: CASSLQGAPTEAFF. CDR3 coding DNA: TGTGCCAGCAGCTTACAGGGGGCGCCCACTGAAGCTTTCTTT.

This clone came up a few times. This chain joins TRBV28 and TRBJ2-1; 8 bases agree with TRBD1. The length of the CDR3 is 14 residues. Per germline, CDR1 MDHEN and CDR2 SYDVKM. Losses at the gene ends were 6 bases for V and 7 bases for J; bases not matched to a gene: 8. The CDR3 here is CASRSGGLRNEQFF. The DNA for the CDR3 is TGTGCCAGCAGGTCAGGGGGCTTAAGGAATGAGCAGTTCTTC.

The CDR3 loop reads CASSHPNKEQYF. CDR3 sequence (DNA): TGCGCCAGCAGCCATCCTAATAAGGAGCAGTACTTC. V gene TRBV4-1 combines with J gene TRBJ2-7, with D uncertain. Germline V gene data show CDR1 as MGHRA and CDR2 as YSYEKL. The CDR3 is 12 amino acids. V lost 3 bases and J lost 7, with 10 bases in between.

CDR3 nucleotide sequence: TGTGCCATCGGGGACGCTTCCTACGAGCAGTACTTC. This codes for CAIGDASYEQYF. V gene TRBV25-1 combines with J gene TRBJ2-7, with D perhaps matching TRBD1 or TRBD2 (5 bases each). The CDR3 length is 12 residues. Trimming shortened V by 10 bases and J by 1 base, and 11 bases separated the two germline ends. Germline values: CDR1 MGHDK, CDR2 SYGVNS.

The V and J genes are TRBV11-2 and TRBJ1-2; D ambiguous. The germline V gene has CDR1 SGHAT and CDR2 FQNNGV. The CDR3 has 13 residues. Trimming stripped 1 base from V and 6 bases from J, with 9 bases between. CDR3 nucleotide sequence: TGTGCCAGCAGCTTAGGATATGACGATGGCTACACCTTC. Translating it yields CASSLGYDDGYTF.

The table lists this clone with a count of one. J is TRBJ2-7 and V is TRBV4-3; TRBD2 matches at 8 bases. CDR3 length equals 16 residues. Germline V gene data show CDR1 as LGHNA and CDR2 as YSLEER. Trimming took 1 base from V and 2 from J; bases not matched to a gene: 7. CDR3 nucleotides: TGCGCCAGCAGCCAAGTGAGTTATAGCGGGACCTACGAGCAGTACTTC. Its translation: CASSQVSYSGTYEQYF.

This clone was seen more than once but under ten times. This chain joins TRBV9 and TRBJ1-3; D is uncertain. The CDR3 is 15 residues long. Germline values: CDR1 SGDLS, CDR2 YYNGEE. Trimming removed 4 bases from V and 0 bases from J, with 11 bases in between. CDR3: CASSLGVSSGNTIYF. CDR3 nucleotides: TGTGCCAGCAGCCTCGGGGTGTCCTCTGGAAACACCATATATTTT.

The sample holds a few counts of this clone. This CDR3 is also generated by other DNA sequences in the sample. The rearrangement uses TRBV9 and TRBJ1-3; perhaps TRBD1 as D (5 bases). The V gene's germline CDR1 is SGDLS and CDR2 YYNGEE. Trimming shortened V by 3 bases and J by 4 bases, and 5 bases separated the two germline ends. The CDR3 contains 12 residues. The CDR3 protein is CASSEGGNTIYF. DNA of the CDR3: TGTGCCAGCAGCGAGGGGGGAAACACCATATATTTT.

The chain is built from TRBV5-1 and TRBJ1-2; no firm D call. Trimming left V 0 bases short and J 8 bases short, with 11 bases between. Germline assignment: CDR1 SGHRS and CDR2 YFSETQ. The CDR3 is 13 residues long. The DNA of the CDR3 is TGCGCCAGCAGCTTGGCCCCGCCATTAGGCTACACCTTC. It codes for CASSLAPPLGYTF.

The rearrangement joins TRBV27 to TRBJ2-3, with 16 bases lining up with TRBD2. Trimming removed 3 bases from V and 5 bases from J; junction bases left unmatched: 5. The CDR3 spans 17 residues. Germline V gives CDR1 MNHEY, CDR2 SMNVEV (reference sequence). The CDR3 sequence: CASSFLGLAGGGDTQYF. CDR3 coding DNA: TGTGCCAGCAGTTTCTTGGGACTAGCGGGAGGGGGAGATACGCAGTATTTT.

This clone turned up a few times. The chain recombines TRBV2 with TRBJ1-2; unclear D gene. Trimming took off 4 bases at V and 2 bases at J, with 11 bases between the two ends. Germline loops: CDR1 SNHLY, CDR2 FYNNEI. This CDR3 comprises 14 residues. The CDR3 loop is CASSGSDGNYGYTF. CDR3 DNA: TGTGCCAGCAGTGGGTCGGACGGAAACTATGGCTACACCTTC.

The chain's CDR3 is CASSEDGAKNIQYF. As DNA, the CDR3 is TGTGCCAGCAGTGAGGACGGAGCCAAAAACATTCAGTACTTC. J is TRBJ2-4 and V is TRBV6-1; D gene uncertain. Germline CDR1 and CDR2: MNHNS and SASEGT. The CDR3 contains 14 residues. Trimming left V 3 bases short and J 0 bases short, with 6 bases between.

This rearrangement joins TRBV7-2 to TRBJ2-7; D is unresolved. CDR1 and CDR2 (germline): SGHTA, FQGNSA. CDR3 length: 13 residues. V gave up 5 bases and J gave up 3 bases, with 11 bases separating them. CDR3 protein: CASSAYLIYEQYF. Here the CDR3 DNA reads TGTGCCAGCAGCGCTTATTTAATCTACGAGCAGTACTTC.

V and J are TRBV10-3 and TRBJ1-5; TRBD1 matches at 9 bases. Germline V lookup: CDR1 ENHRY, CDR2 SYGVKD. This CDR3 has 16 residues. Trimming at V came to 0 bases and at J to 4 bases, leaving 4 bases not matched to a gene. The DNA of the CDR3 is TGTGCCATCAGTGAGTCAGAGGGGACAGGGAATCAGCCCCAGCATTTT. Translating it yields CAISESEGTGNQPQHF.

The chain uses TRBV28 and TRBJ1-2, with a possible D match to TRBD1 (6 bases). This CDR3 has 14 residues. V was pared by 3 bases and J by 5 bases, with 13 bases between. Germline V CDR1 and CDR2: MDHEN, SYDVKM. The CDR3 protein is CASSFTGNRYGYTF. CDR3 bases: TGTGCCAGCAGTTTCACAGGGAATAGGTATGGCTACACCTTC.

V usage is TRBV29-1 and J usage is TRBJ2-7; D not resolved. In germline, CDR1 is SQVTM, CDR2 ANQGSEA. With 6 bases removed from V and 4 bases from J, the gap between germline ends came to 13 bases. The CDR3 is made up of 12 amino acids. This CDR3 reads CSVDGDGYEQYF. Here the CDR3 DNA reads TGCAGCGTAGACGGAGACGGGTACGAGCAGTACTTC.

CDR3 sequence: CASSLVAVDSYEQYF. The CDR3, as DNA: TGTGCCAGCAGCTTAGTAGCGGTAGATTCCTACGAGCAGTACTTC. The V call is TRBV11-2, the J call TRBJ2-7, with D possibly matching TRBD2 (6 bases). The V and J ends lost 1 base and 1 base respectively, with 11 bases between them. CDR1 is SGHAT, CDR2 FQNNGV, per germline. CDR3 length: 15 amino acids.

This clone was seen a few times. The chain links TRBV29-1 to TRBJ1-2; D ambiguous. V was shortened by 0 bases and J by 5 bases, with 13 bases between the two germline ends. Germline V gene sequence: CDR1 SQVTM, CDR2 ANQGSEA. The CDR3 loop spans 14 amino acids. The CDR3, as DNA: TGCAGCGTTGAAGACAGTAATACTCGATATGGCTACACCTTC. Translating gives CSVEDSNTRYGYTF.

The genes are TRBV4-1 and TRBJ1-1; 8 bases line up with TRBD1. The CDR3 loop spans 16 amino acids. After removal of 1 base from V and 5 bases from J, the junction contained 9 bases not matched to a gene. Germline CDR1 reads MGHRA; CDR2 reads YSYEKL. CDR3 region: CASSQGRQGMRTEAFF. CDR3 nucleotides: TGCGCCAGCAGCCAAGGAAGACAGGGGATGAGGACTGAAGCTTTCTTT.

The chain couples TRBV4-3 to TRBJ2-3; D gene unclear. The V gene's germline CDR1 is LGHNA and CDR2 YSLEER. The CDR3 totals 15 residues. V was clipped by 0 bases and J by 2 bases, with 9 bases between them. The CDR3 loop reads CASSQDSGLTDTQYF. Written as DNA, the CDR3 is TGCGCCAGCAGCCAAGATTCGGGCCTCACAGATACGCAGTATTTT.

A few counts support this clone. The chain combines TRBV4-1 with TRBJ1-1, with D tentatively TRBD1 (6 bases). Trimming stripped 4 bases from V and 1 base from J, with 13 bases between. The CDR3 extends over 15 amino acids. Per the germline V gene, CDR1 is MGHRA and CDR2 is YSYEKL. The CDR3 loop reads CASSLSGTPNTEAFF. The CDR3 DNA sequence: TGCGCCAGCAGCCTCTCCGGGACACCGAACACTGAAGCTTTCTTT.

The rearrangement links TRBV28 to TRBJ1-5; possibly TRBD1 for D (5 bases). The CDR3 has 17 residues. Germline V gene lookup returns CDR1 MDHEN and CDR2 SYDVKM. Trimming took off 2 bases at V and 0 bases at J, with 14 bases between the two ends. CDR3 bases: TGTGCCAGCAGTTTACTTCGGCAGGGCTATAGCAATCAGCCCCAGCATTTT. Protein sequence: CASSLLRQGYSNQPQHF.

This clone was observed a handful of times. The chain has TRBV7-8 and TRBJ1-2; D is undetermined. In germline, CDR1 is SGHVS, CDR2 FQNEAQ. V lost 6 bases to trimming and J lost 5 bases, with 16 bases between them. This CDR3 is 14 amino acids long. CDR3 in amino acids: CASSPRSPGYGYTF. In DNA, the CDR3 is TGTGCCAGCAGTCCCAGATCTCCGGGGTATGGCTACACCTTC.

The CDR3: CASSLRGSWDGLANEKLFF. CDR3 nucleotides: TGTGCCAGCAGCCTGAGGGGATCCTGGGACGGATTGGCTAATGAAAAACTGTTTTTT. The V and J genes are TRBV7-6 and TRBJ1-4, with D possibly matching TRBD1 (5 bases). The CDR3 has 19 residues. Germline V gene lookup returns CDR1 SGHVS and CDR2 FNYEAQ. V was cut by 5 bases and J by 3 bases, with 25 bases left in between. Based on the CDR3 plus reference TRBV7-6 and TRBJ1-4, the full variable domain is GAGVSQSPRYKVTKRGQDVALRCDPISGHVSLYWYRQALGQGPEFLTYFNYEAQQDKSGLPNDRFSAERPEGSISTLTIQRTEQRDSAMYRCASSLRGSWDGLANEKLFFGSGTQLSVL.

This clone turned up a few times. The chain is built from TRBV7-2 and TRBJ2-5; D is perhaps TRBD2 (6 bases). CDR3 length: 13 residues. Trimming pared 5 bases from V and 3 bases from J, leaving 10 bases between. The V gene's germline CDR1 is SGHTA and CDR2 FQGNSA. CDR3 sequence (DNA): TGTGCCAGCAGCGGACCTAGCGAAGAGACCCAGTACTTC. Its protein is CASSGPSEETQYF.

The chain is built from TRBV4-1 and TRBJ2-6; D perhaps matches TRBD1 (6 bases). This CDR3 spans 17 amino acids. V lost 2 bases to trimming and J lost 0 bases, with 11 bases between them. Germline CDR1 reads MGHRA; CDR2 reads YSYEKL. The CDR3 here is CASSQRKGDSGANVLTF. CDR3 coding DNA: TGCGCCAGCAGCCAACGGAAGGGGGACTCTGGGGCCAACGTCCTGACTTTC.